One T cell receptor delta chain is described in this entry. Its antigen is not yet known. No base quality values were provided; no much bigger clone lies one nucleotide off. The library relied on RT-PCR. Sequencing took place on an Illumina MiSeq. TCRdb called clones afresh from the public reads with CATT; identical DNA rows were later merged. This sample is represented by around 12,000 delta-chain clones; approximately 39% of them were singletons. 2.5% to 3.5% of the sample goes to the ten largest clones. The entry originates in a study of gamma-delta T cells after stem cell transplantation listed by TCRdb under 2016. CDR1 is given as TVYSNPD and CDR2 as GDNSRS, both from the germline V gene (reference sequence). Counted from cysteine to phenylalanine, this CDR3 has 23 amino acids. Only the CDR3 portion is preserved as DNA: 69 bases, with reading frame beginning at the first base. Compared with germline, V lacks 0 bases and J lacks 5 bases; bases without a gene match: 30.

The sample comprised gamma-delta T cells. The sequence came from a human donor. It is not recorded whose cells these are; they may come from a transplant donor. The chain employs TRDV3 and TRDJ1, with TRDD3 identical over 13 junction bases. The sequenced DNA: TGTGCCTTTAGACGGGACTGTATGGACCTTTTCTCGAACTGGGGGATACGTGATGATAAACTCATCTTT. The translation is CAFRRDCMDLFSNWGIRDDKLIF.